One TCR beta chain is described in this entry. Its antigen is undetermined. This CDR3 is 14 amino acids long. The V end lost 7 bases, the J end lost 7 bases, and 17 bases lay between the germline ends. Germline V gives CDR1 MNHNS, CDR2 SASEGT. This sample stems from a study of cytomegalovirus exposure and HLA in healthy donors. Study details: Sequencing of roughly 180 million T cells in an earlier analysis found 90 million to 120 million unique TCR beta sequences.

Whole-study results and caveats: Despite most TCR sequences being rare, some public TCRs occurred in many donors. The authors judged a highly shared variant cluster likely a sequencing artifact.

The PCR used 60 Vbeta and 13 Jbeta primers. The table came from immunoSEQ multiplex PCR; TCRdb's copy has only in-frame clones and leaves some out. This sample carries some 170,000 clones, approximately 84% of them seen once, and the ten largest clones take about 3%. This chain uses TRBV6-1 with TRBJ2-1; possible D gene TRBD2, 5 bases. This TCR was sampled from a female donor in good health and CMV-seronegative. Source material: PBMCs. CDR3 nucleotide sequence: TGTGCCAGCACCCGGGTATGGGAGTCGAATGAGCAGTTCTTC. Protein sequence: CASTRVWESNEQFF.